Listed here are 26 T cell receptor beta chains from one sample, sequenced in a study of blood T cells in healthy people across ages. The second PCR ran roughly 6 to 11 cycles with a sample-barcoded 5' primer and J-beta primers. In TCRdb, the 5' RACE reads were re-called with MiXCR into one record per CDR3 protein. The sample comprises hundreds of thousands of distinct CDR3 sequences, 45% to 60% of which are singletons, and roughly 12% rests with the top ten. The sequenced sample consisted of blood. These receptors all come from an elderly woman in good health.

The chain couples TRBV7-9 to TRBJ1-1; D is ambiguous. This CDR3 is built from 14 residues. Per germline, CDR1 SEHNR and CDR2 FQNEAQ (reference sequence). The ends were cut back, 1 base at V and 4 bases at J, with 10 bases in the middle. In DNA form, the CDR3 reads TGTGCCAGCAGCTTAGGGACCCGGGTCACTGAAGCTTTCTTT. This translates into CASSLGTRVTEAFF.

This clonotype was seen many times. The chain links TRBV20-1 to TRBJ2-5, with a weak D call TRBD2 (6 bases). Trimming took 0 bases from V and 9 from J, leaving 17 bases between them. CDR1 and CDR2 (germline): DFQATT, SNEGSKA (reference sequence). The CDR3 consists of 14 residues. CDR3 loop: CSARDFAGLSAQYF. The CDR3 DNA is TGCAGTGCTAGAGATTTCGCGGGGCTCTCGGCCCAGTACTTC.

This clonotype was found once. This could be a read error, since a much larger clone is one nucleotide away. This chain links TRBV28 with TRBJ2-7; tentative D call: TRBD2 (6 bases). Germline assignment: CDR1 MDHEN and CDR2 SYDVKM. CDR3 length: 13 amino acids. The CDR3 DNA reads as TGTGCCAGCAGGGGGGGTGACTCCGACGAGCAGTACTTC. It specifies CASRGGDSDEQYF.

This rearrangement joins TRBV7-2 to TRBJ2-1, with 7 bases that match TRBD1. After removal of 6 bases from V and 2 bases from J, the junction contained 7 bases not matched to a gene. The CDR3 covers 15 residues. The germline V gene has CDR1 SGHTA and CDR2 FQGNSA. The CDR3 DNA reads TGTGCCAGCAGTATGGGACAGTCTACCTACAATGAGCAGTTCTTC. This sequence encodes CASSMGQSTYNEQFF.

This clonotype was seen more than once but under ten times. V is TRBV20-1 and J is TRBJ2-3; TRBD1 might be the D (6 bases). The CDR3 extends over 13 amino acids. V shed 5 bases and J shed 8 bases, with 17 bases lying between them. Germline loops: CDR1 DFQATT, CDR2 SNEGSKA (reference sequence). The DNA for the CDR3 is TGCAGTGCTCCGGCGGACAGTGGGGGTACGCAGTATTTT. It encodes CSAPADSGGTQYF.

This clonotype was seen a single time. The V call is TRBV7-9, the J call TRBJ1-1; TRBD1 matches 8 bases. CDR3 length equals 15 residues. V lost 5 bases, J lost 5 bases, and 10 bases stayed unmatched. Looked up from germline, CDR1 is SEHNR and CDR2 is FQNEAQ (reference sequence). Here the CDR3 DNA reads TGTGCCAGCAGCGAATGGACAGGGAGTCAAACTGAAGCTTTCTTT. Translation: CASSEWTGSQTEAFF.

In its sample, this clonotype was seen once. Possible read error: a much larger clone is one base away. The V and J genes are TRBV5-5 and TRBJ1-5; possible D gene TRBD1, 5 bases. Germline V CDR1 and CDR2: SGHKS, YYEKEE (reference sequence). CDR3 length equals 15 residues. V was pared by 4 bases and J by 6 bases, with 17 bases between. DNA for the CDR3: TGTGCCAGCAGCGACTGGGGGGATGGCAGTCAGCCCCAGCATTTT. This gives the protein CASSDWGDGSQPQHF.

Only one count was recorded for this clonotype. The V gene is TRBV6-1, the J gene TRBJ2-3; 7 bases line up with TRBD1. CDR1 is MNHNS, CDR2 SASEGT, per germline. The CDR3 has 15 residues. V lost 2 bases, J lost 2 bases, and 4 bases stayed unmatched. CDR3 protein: CASSELGGPTDTQYF. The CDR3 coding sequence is TGTGCCAGCAGTGAATTAGGGGGCCCCACAGATACGCAGTATTTT.

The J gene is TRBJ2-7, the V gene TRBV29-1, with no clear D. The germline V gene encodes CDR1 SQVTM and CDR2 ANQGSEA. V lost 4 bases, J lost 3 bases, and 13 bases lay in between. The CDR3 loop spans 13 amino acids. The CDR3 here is CSVGRKLGYEQYF. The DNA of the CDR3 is TGCAGCGTTGGCCGAAAATTAGGCTACGAGCAGTACTTC.

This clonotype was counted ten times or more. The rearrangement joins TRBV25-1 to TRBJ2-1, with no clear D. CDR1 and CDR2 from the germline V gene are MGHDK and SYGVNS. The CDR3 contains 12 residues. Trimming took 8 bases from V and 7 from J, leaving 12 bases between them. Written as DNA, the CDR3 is TGTGCCAGCGGTAAAACGAGTAATGAGCAGTTCTTC. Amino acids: CASGKTSNEQFF.

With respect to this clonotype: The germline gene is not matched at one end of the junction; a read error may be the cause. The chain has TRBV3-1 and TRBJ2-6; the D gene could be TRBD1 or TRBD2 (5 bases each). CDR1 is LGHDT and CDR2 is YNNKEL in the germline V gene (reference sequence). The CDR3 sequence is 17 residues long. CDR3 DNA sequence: TGTGCCAGCAGCCAATCCTCCGGGGCATCTGGGGCCAACGTCCCGACTTTC. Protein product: CASSQSSGASGANVPTF.

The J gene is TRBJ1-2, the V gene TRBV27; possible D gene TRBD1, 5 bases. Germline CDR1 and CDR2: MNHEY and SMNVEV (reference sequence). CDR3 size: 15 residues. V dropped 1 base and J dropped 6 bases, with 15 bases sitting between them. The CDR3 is CASSLLTGTLNGYTF. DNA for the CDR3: TGTGCCAGCAGTTTATTAACAGGAACCCTTAATGGCTACACCTTC.

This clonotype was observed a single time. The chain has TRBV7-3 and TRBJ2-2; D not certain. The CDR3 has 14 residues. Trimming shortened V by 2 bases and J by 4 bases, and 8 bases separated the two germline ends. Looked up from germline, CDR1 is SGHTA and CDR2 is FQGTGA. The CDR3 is CASSLWAGTGELFF. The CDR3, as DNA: TGTGCCAGCAGCTTATGGGCTGGCACCGGGGAGCTGTTTTTT.

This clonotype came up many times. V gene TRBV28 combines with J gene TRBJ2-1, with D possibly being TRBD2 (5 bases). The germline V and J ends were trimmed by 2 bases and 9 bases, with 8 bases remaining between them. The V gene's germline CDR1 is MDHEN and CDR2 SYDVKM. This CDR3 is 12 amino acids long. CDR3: CASSLGLFEQFF. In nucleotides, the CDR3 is TGTGCCAGCAGTTTAGGACTCTTTGAGCAGTTCTTC.

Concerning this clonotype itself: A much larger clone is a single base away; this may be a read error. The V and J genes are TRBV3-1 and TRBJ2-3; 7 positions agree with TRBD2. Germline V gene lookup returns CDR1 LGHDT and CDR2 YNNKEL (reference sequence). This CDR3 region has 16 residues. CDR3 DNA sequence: TGTGTCAGCAGCCACAAGCGGGGCCAGGAGACAGATACGCAGTATTTT. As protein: CVSSHKRGQETDTQYF.

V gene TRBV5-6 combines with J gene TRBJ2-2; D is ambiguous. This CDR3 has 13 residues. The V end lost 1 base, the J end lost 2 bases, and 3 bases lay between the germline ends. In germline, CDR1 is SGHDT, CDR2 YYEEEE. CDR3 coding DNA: TGTGCCAGCAGCTTGAAAAACACCGGGGAGCTGTTTTTT. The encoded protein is CASSLKNTGELFF.

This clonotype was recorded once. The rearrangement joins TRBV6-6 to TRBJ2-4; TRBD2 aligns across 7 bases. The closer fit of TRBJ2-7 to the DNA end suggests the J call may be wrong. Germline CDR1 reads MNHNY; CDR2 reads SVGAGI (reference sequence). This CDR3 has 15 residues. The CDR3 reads CASSYSTSPTYEQYF. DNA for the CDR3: TGTGCCAGCAGTTACTCGACTAGCCCTACCTACGAGCAGTACTTC.

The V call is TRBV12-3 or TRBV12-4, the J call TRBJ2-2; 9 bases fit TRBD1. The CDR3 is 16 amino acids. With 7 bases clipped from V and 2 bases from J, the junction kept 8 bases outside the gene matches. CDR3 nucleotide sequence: TGTGCCAGCAACCCACAGGGGGCGGTAAACACCGGGGAGCTGTTTTTT. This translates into CASNPQGAVNTGELFF.

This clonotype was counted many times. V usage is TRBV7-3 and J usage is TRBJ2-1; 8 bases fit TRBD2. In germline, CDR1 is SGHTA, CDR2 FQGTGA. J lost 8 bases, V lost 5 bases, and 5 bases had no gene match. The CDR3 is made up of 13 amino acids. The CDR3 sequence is CASSPGLADEQFF. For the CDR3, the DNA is TGTGCCAGCAGCCCTGGACTAGCCGATGAGCAGTTCTTC.

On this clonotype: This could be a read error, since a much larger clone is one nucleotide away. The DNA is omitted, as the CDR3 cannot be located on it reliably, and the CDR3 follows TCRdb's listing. Here the CDR3 reads CACSAGRTSTDTQYF. The chain combines TRBV9 with TRBJ2-3. The CDR3 is 15 residues long, counting both termini. The germline V gene encodes CDR1 SGDLS and CDR2 YYNGEE.

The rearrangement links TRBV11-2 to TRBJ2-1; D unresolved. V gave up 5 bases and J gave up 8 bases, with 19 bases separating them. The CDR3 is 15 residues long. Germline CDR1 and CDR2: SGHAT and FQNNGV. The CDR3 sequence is CASSHTAGFNYEQFF. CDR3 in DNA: TGTGCCAGCAGCCACACGGCAGGCTTTAACTATGAGCAGTTCTTC.

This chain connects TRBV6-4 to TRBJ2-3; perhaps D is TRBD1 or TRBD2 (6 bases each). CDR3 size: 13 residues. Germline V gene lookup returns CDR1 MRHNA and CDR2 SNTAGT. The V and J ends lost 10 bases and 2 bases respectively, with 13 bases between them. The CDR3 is CATSRGHTDTQYF. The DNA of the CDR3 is TGTGCCACCTCACGGGGGCACACAGATACGCAGTATTTT.

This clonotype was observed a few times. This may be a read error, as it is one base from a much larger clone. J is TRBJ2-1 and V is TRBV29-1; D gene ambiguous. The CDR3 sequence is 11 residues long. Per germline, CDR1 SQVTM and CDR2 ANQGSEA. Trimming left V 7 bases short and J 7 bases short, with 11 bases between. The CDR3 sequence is CSGELVNEQFF. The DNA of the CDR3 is TGCAGCGGTGAGCTGGTTAATGAGCAGTTCTTC.

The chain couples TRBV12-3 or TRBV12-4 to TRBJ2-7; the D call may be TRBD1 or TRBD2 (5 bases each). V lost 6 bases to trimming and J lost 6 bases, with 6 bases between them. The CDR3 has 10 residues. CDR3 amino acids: CASRGTEQYF. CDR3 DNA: TGTGCCAGCAGAGGGACCGAGCAGTACTTC.

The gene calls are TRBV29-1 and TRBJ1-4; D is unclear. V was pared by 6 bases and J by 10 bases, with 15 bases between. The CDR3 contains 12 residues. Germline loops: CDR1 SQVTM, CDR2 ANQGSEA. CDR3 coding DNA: TGCAGCGTCAGTTCCGGCGCCCGAAAACTGTTTTTT. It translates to CSVSSGARKLFF.

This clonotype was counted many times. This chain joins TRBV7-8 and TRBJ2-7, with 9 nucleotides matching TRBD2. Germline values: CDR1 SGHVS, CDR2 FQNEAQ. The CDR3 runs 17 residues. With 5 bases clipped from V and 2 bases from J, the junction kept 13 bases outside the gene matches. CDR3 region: CASSPHRLAVYTYEQYF. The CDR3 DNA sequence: TGTGCCAGCAGCCCCCATCGACTAGCGGTGTACACCTACGAGCAGTACTTC.